The 11 T cell receptor beta chains below come from one sample, sequenced in a study of blood T cell repertoires in COVID-19. The protocol was immunoSEQ multiplex PCR, while the TCRdb copy is restricted to in-frame clones and leaves out a portion. The profile covers more than 300,000 clones, with nearly 90% appearing a single time and roughly 1% taken by the ten largest. Sample: peripheral blood. These receptors were collected from a woman aged 40 to 49 with COVID-19, enrolled during active disease.

The chain links TRBV19 to TRBJ2-2, with a possible D match to TRBD2 (5 bases). Germline V CDR1 and CDR2: LNHDA, SQIVND (reference sequence). Trimming stripped 3 bases from V and 6 bases from J, with 14 bases between. This CDR3 contains 15 residues. The CDR3 sequence: CASSIVLGRSGELFF. Here the CDR3 DNA reads TGTGCCAGTAGTATTGTTTTAGGGAGATCCGGGGAGCTGTTTTTT.

The CDR3 sequence is CASSVAGSGGYNEQFF. The CDR3 DNA reads as TGTGCCAGCAGCGTAGCCGGCAGCGGGGGCTACAATGAGCAGTTCTTC. This chain links TRBV9 with TRBJ2-1, with TRBD2 matching 8 bases. The germline V gene has CDR1 SGDLS and CDR2 YYNGEE. V trimming: 0 bases; J trimming: 3 bases; junction bases outside the gene matches: 5. CDR3 length equals 16 residues.

V gene TRBV28 combines with J gene TRBJ2-6, with D tentatively TRBD2 (6 bases). CDR1 and CDR2 from the germline V gene are MDHEN and SYDVKM. This CDR3 has 15 amino acids. V was shortened by 7 bases and J by 4 bases, with 14 bases between the two germline ends. As DNA, the CDR3 is TGTGCCAGCACCCTGGGGAGGCCGGGGGCCAACGTCCTGACTTTC. As protein: CASTLGRPGANVLTF.

This sequence joins TRBV5-1 and TRBJ2-1, with a tentative D call TRBD2 (5 bases). This CDR3 has 14 amino acids. V was trimmed by 8 bases and J by 0 bases, leaving 12 bases between them. Germline V gene lookup returns CDR1 SGHRS and CDR2 YFSETQ. The CDR3 region has the DNA TGCGCCAGTATGAGGGCCAGCTCCTACAATGAGCAGTTCTTC. It yields the protein CASMRASSYNEQFF.

The chain uses TRBV27 and TRBJ1-4; no reliable D call. The CDR3 contains 14 residues. Trimming pared 3 bases from V and 2 bases from J, leaving 7 bases between. The germline V gene encodes CDR1 MNHEY and CDR2 SMNVEV (reference sequence). In DNA, the CDR3 is TGTGCCAGCAGTTTGGTAGCTACTAATGAAAAACTGTTTTTT. Amino acid sequence: CASSLVATNEKLFF.

CDR3 sequence (DNA): TGTGCCAGCAGTGACTGGAGGGGCCAGCAGTTCTTC. Its translation: CASSDWRGQQFF. This sequence joins TRBV6-4 and TRBJ2-1, with a possible D match to TRBD2 (6 bases). The V gene's germline CDR1 is MRHNA and CDR2 SNTAGT. V gave up 1 base and J gave up 11 bases, with 9 bases separating them. The CDR3 extends over 12 amino acids.

The V gene is TRBV7-2, the J gene TRBJ2-6; the D gene is possibly TRBD1 (5 bases). Trimming stripped 2 bases from V and 0 bases from J, with 11 bases between. Germline V gene sequence: CDR1 SGHTA, CDR2 FQGNSA. This CDR3 has 17 amino acids. CDR3: CASSLQGTLSGANVLTF. The DNA of the CDR3 is TGTGCCAGCAGCTTACAGGGTACCCTCTCTGGGGCCAACGTCCTGACTTTC.

The J gene is TRBJ2-7, the V gene TRBV6-5, with 9 bases lining up with TRBD1. Germline CDR1 and CDR2: MNHEY and SVGAGI. The CDR3 runs 14 residues. Germline trimming cut 5 bases from V and 5 bases from J; bases unmatched to any gene: 7. This CDR3 is CASSLGTGRHEQYF. The CDR3 nucleotides read TGTGCCAGCAGTCTAGGGACAGGGAGGCACGAGCAGTACTTC.

This chain uses TRBV6-4 with TRBJ2-1; 8 positions agree with TRBD1. CDR3 size: 14 residues. The germline V gene has CDR1 MRHNA and CDR2 SNTAGT. V lost 10 bases to trimming and J lost 2 bases; unmatched junction nucleotides: 7. CDR3 sequence (DNA): TGTGCCACCCGACCAGGGGGCCCCTACAATGAGCAGTTCTTC. It encodes CATRPGGPYNEQFF.

The chain combines TRBV7-3 with TRBJ2-7; 8 bases line up with TRBD2. Trimming removed 5 bases from V and 6 bases from J; junction bases left unmatched: 6. CDR1 is SGHTA and CDR2 is FQGTGA in the germline V gene. The CDR3 runs 13 residues. CDR3 bases: TGTGCCAGCAGCACCGAGCGGGAGAGCGAGCAGTACTTC. Encoded protein: CASSTERESEQYF.

This clone was counted a single time. The genes are TRBV19 and TRBJ1-1; the match to TRBD1 covers 10 bases. The J segment lost 3 bases and the V segment lost 5 bases, leaving 21 bases of the junction unmatched. This CDR3 region has 20 residues. Germline V lookup: CDR1 LNHDA, CDR2 SQIVND (reference sequence). This chain's CDR3 is CASSLGTGAFFHAKDTEAFF. CDR3 nucleotides: TGTGCCAGTAGTTTAGGGACAGGGGCCTTTTTTCATGCGAAGGACACTGAAGCTTTCTTT. Using reference TRBV19 and TRBJ1-1 for the parts outside the CDR3, the full variable domain is DGGITQSPKYLFRKEGQNVTLSCEQNLNHDAMYWYRQDPGQGLRLIYYSQIVNDFQKGDIAEGYSVSREKKESFPLTVTSAQKNPTAFYLCASSLGTGAFFHAKDTEAFFGQGTRLTVV.